This T cell receptor beta chain was observed in a study of OX40 agonist ivuxolimab in advanced cancers. The overall study: Patients were dosed with the agonistic anti-OX40 (CD134) antibody ivuxolimab.

This clone was counted once. The germline V and J ends were trimmed by 6 bases and 4 bases, with 16 bases remaining between them. The germline V gene has CDR1 MNHEY and CDR2 SVGAGI. This CDR3 is built from 15 residues. Assay: immunoSEQ multiplex PCR; the TCRdb copy retains only in-frame clones and omits some. The table records just over 45,000 clones, about 95% of them present only once. The genes are TRBV6-5 and TRBJ2-1, with D hard to call. The source is an adult with an advanced solid tumor such as melanoma, head and neck, liver or kidney cancer. The input for sequencing was CD4+ or CD8+ T cells sorted from blood, taken in a trial of the OX40 agonist ivuxolimab. The CDR3 loop reads CASSRDHDPYNEQFF. The CDR3 DNA follows: TGTGCCAGCAGCCGTGACCATGATCCTTACAATGAGCAGTTCTTC.